Listed below are T cell receptor beta chains from one sample, sequenced in a study of neurological immune-mediated disorders. TCRdb fed the 5' RACE reads into MiXCR, producing one record per CDR3 protein. The sample has some 20,000 distinct CDR3 sequences; about 14% are singletons. The specimen sequenced was CD4+ T cells from blood. The receptors here all came from an older woman with HTLV-1-associated myelopathy (HAM/TSP). Both conserved end residues are part of each CDR3. The D gene is left open where the match is weak. For some rows the clone size is stated as once, few or many, or as a class when expanded; others skip it.

.	13	.	TRBV7-9	TRBJ1-1	CAIRAQGPTEAFF	TGTGCCATCAGGGCGCAGGGGCCGACTGAAGCTTTCTTT
many	17	.	TRBV27	TRBJ1-5	CASSPTHEVPSNQPQHF	TGTGCCAGCAGTCCAACCCATGAAGTTCCGAGCAATCAGCCCCAGCATTTT
many	14	.	TRBV6-2/TRBV6-3	TRBJ2-7	CASSYSGANYEQYF	TGTGCCAGCAGTTACTCAGGGGCGAACTACGAGCAGTACTTC
many	19	TRBD1	TRBV5-7	TRBJ1-5	CASSSTPGQELYSNQPQHF	TGTGCCAGCAGCTCTACTCCGGGACAGGAGTTGTATAGCAATCAGCCCCAGCATTTT
many	15	.	TRBV15	TRBJ2-5	CATSRDSGEQETQYF	TGTGCCACCAGCAGAGATTCAGGGGAACAAGAGACCCAGTACTTC
many	16	.	TRBV4-3	TRBJ2-1	CASSRISAGLYNEQFF	TGCGCCAGCAGCCGGATTAGCGCCGGGTTGTACAATGAGCAGTTCTTC
once	14	.	TRBV5-1	TRBJ2-7	CASSPQGGTYEQYF	TGCGCCAGCAGCCCCCAGGGGGGAACCTACGAGCAGTACTTC
many	14	.	TRBV7-4	TRBJ2-7	CASSLEATDYEQYF	TGTGCCAGCAGCTTAGAAGCGACAGACTACGAGCAGTACTTC
many	16	TRBD1	TRBV2	TRBJ1-2	CASSNPGQGVNYGYTF	TGTGCCAGCAGTAACCCCGGACAGGGGGTAAACTATGGCTACACCTTC
medium-sized	14	TRBD1	TRBV5-1	TRBJ2-1	CASSLETGVIGQFF	TGCGCCAGCAGCTTAGAGACAGGGGTCATAGGGCAGTTCTTC
medium-sized	15	.	TRBV3-1	TRBJ2-6	CASSHERAGANVLTF	TGTGCCAGCAGCCATGAGAGGGCTGGGGCCAACGTCCTGACTTTC
many	11	.	TRBV20-1	TRBJ1-2	CSARVLQSYTF	TGCAGTGCTAGAGTTTTACAGAGCTACACCTTC
.	13	TRBD1	TRBV20-1	TRBJ1-1	CSARDRGRTEAFF	TGCAGTGCTAGAGATAGGGGGCGGACTGAAGCTTTCTTT
.	15	.	TRBV7-2	TRBJ1-4	CASSLAGSSNEKLFF	TGTGCCAGCAGCTTAGCGGGCAGCTCAAATGAAAAACTGTTTTTT
medium-sized	15	TRBD1	TRBV20-1	TRBJ1-1	CSARGTGGKNTEAFF	TGCAGTGCTAGAGGGACAGGGGGAAAGAACACTGAAGCTTTCTTT
many	16	.	TRBV30	TRBJ1-5	CAWSVRAGRGNQPQHF	TGTGCCTGGAGTGTACGGGCGGGGAGAGGCAATCAGCCCCAGCATTTT
medium-sized	16	.	TRBV5-6	TRBJ2-7	CASSLAGGDSTYEQYF	TGTGCCAGCAGCTTGGCCGGTGGGGACTCCACCTACGAGCAGTACTTC
many	11	.	TRBV29-1	TRBJ1-4	CSVGGYEKLFF	TGCAGCGTTGGGGGCTATGAAAAACTGTTTTTT
.	15	TRBD2	TRBV5-1	TRBJ2-1	CASSLDSGTYNEQFF	TGCGCCAGCAGCTTGGATAGCGGGACTTACAATGAGCAGTTCTTC
many	11	.	TRBV20-1	TRBJ2-1	CSANSYNEQFF	TGCAGTGCTAACTCGTACAATGAGCAGTTCTTC
large	12	.	TRBV5-1	TRBJ2-7	CASSDSPYEQYF	TGCGCCAGCAGCGACAGTCCCTACGAGCAGTACTTC
many	18	TRBD1	TRBV11-2	TRBJ2-2	CASSFETGALANTGELFF	TGTGCCAGCAGCTTCGAGACAGGGGCCCTCGCGAACACCGGGGAGCTGTTTTTT
many	14	TRBD1	TRBV20-1	TRBJ2-3	CSVTGVTRTDTQYF	TGCAGTGTTACAGGGGTCACCCGCACAGATACGCAGTATTTT